The 7 T cell receptor beta chains below come from one sample, sequenced in a study of cytomegalovirus exposure and HLA in healthy donors (dated by TCRdb to 2016 to 2017). Receptor libraries were prepared by the immunoSEQ multiplex PCR assay. For the multiplex PCR, a mixture combining 60 forward primers for TCR Vbeta segments and 13 reverse primers for TCR Jbeta segments was used. TCRdb took this table from immuneACCESS and kept in-frame rearrangements with V and J called. Such tables lack part of the clones; where checked against another copy, unresolved V genes explain under half of the gap, and the rest is unexplained. Counted in this sample were around 200,000 clones; roughly 85% of them appeared once. The ten largest account for approximately 2.1% of the sample. The source material was PBMCs. The receptors come from a woman between 50 and 59 years old in good health and CMV-seronegative.

The gene calls are TRBV28 and TRBJ2-7; no clear D gene. The CDR3 is 16 amino acids. The ends were cut back, 4 bases at V and 1 base at J, with 17 bases in the middle. In germline, CDR1 is MDHEN, CDR2 SYDVKM. CDR3 nucleotides: TGTGCCAGCAGTTACTTACTGCGAGGTCGGTCCTACGAGCAGTACTTC. This translates into CASSYLLRGRSYEQYF.

The chain employs TRBV5-1 and TRBJ2-3; TRBD1 might be the D (6 bases). The CDR3 is made up of 15 amino acids. Germline CDR1 reads SGHRS; CDR2 reads YFSETQ. V was shortened by 0 bases and J by 6 bases, with 14 bases between the two germline ends. The CDR3 DNA is TGCGCCAGCAGCTTGGTAGAGGGGGTGATTGATACGCAGTATTTT. Protein product: CASSLVEGVIDTQYF.

This chain joins TRBV2 and TRBJ1-1, with 7 bases that match TRBD1. This CDR3 is 15 amino acids long. Germline V gene data show CDR1 as SNHLY and CDR2 as FYNNEI. V lost 2 bases and J lost 1; bases outside the gene matches: 4. In DNA form, the CDR3 reads TGTGCCAGCAGTGAAACGGGACAGCGGAACACTGAAGCTTTCTTT. The encoded protein is CASSETGQRNTEAFF.

With respect to this clone: Different DNA sequences within this sample yield the same CDR3. V is TRBV5-4 and J is TRBJ2-2, with TRBD2 identical over 7 bases. CDR1 and CDR2 (germline): SGHNT, YYREEE (reference sequence). The CDR3 runs to 14 residues. V was clipped by 0 bases and J by 6 bases; unmatched bases: 2. This CDR3 is CASSLARGAGELFF. Here the CDR3 DNA reads TGTGCCAGCAGCTTGGCCCGGGGGGCCGGGGAGCTGTTTTTT.

The V call is TRBV4-1, the J call TRBJ2-3, with a weak D call TRBD2 (6 bases). Per the germline V gene, CDR1 is MGHRA and CDR2 is YSYEKL. The CDR3 consists of 14 residues. V shed 0 bases and J shed 5 bases, with 9 bases lying between them. The CDR3 nucleotides are TGCGCCAGCAGCCAAGAGGGCGGGAAAGATACGCAGTATTTT. Translated: CASSQEGGKDTQYF.

The V gene is TRBV28, the J gene TRBJ2-7; D is uncertain. This CDR3 has 13 residues. V was trimmed by 3 bases and J by 6 bases, leaving 12 bases between them. Per germline, CDR1 MDHEN and CDR2 SYDVKM. This CDR3 reads CASSFGPLVEQYF. CDR3 DNA: TGTGCCAGCAGTTTTGGGCCCCTTGTCGAGCAGTACTTC.

The chain recombines TRBV18 with TRBJ2-5; 10 positions agree with TRBD2. V dropped 8 bases and J dropped 1; count of bases not matched to a gene: 1. Germline CDR1 KGHSH, CDR2 LQKENI. This CDR3 has 13 residues. The CDR3 region is CASTSGIQETQYF. The DNA of the CDR3 is TGTGCCAGCACTAGCGGGATCCAAGAGACCCAGTACTTC.